This TCR beta chain was found in a study of cytomegalovirus exposure and HLA in healthy donors. The PCR employed 60 Vbeta primers together with 13 Jbeta primers. Clones were sequenced by immunoSEQ multiplex PCR, and TCRdb holds only the in-frame ones, with some missing. The repertoire holds roughly 150,000 clones, over 60% seen once, with 2% to 2.5% in the top ten. The sequence was obtained from a man in his forties in good health and CMV-seronegative. The sequenced sample consisted of PBMCs.

As DNA, the CDR3 is TGTGCCAGCAGCTTCGGGTCGACCGACCATAATTTCTTT. Amino acids: CASSFGSTDHNFF. The chain has TRBV13 and TRBJ1-1; D uncertain. V was shortened by 3 bases and J by 13 bases, with 18 bases between the two germline ends. The CDR3 totals 13 residues. CDR1 PRHDT and CDR2 FYEKMQ come from the germline V gene (reference sequence).